The T cell receptor beta chain described here comes from a study of cytomegalovirus exposure and HLA in healthy donors (dated by TCRdb to the late 2010s). Broadly, across the study: An earlier analysis of roughly 610 of the donors reported 276 Gb of sequence data and 100 million to 120 million unique TCR beta sequences obtained from some 200 million T cells. To study patterns of TCR occurrence, a later analysis re-analyzed previously published TCR beta repertoires from several hundred donors and added high-resolution HLA genotyping. Rather than using new phenotypic data, the later analysis identified candidate immune exposures from TCR beta sequences and from how often those sequences occurred across donors. The genetic ancestry cluster associated with self-reported Caucasian donors included 80% to 90% of the roughly 400 genotyped donors. A separate validation cohort of 100 to 150 different subjects was used in addition to the 666-subject first cohort. An early release covering more than 500 HLA-typed donors comprised 250 to 350 gigabases of sequencing data and roughly 86 million unique TCR sequences. The aim of the study was to test whether cataloging public T cell receptors could identify signatures of past pathogen exposure. All discovery cohort repertoires had been generated using a single sequencing platform. Donor age, sex, ethnicity and CMV serostatus were compiled together with the repertoire data. To predict cytomegalovirus infection status, the study combined high-throughput TCR immunosequencing, statistical association of individual TCRs with disease status, and machine learning. About five DR-DQ haplotypes were treated as single units for association and clustering because of strong linkage in the cohort. Typing coverage differed by locus: A, B, C, DRB1 and DQB1 were typed in roughly 620-630 donors, DQA1 in approximately 520, DPA1 in some 610, and DPB1 in roughly 470. To decide whether each TCR beta V gene segment behaved as functional or pseudogenic, an earlier analysis of some 600 of the donors relied on high-throughput TCR beta sequencing. A later genetic analysis took genome-wide SNP genotypes for about 55% of the roughly 670 donors and used that subset as a discovery cohort. The T cell repertoires of several hundred subjects were profiled by immunosequencing and related to cytomegalovirus serostatus. Among roughly 400 genotyped donors of the cohort, an average of roughly 230,000 unique TCR beta nucleotide sequences was sequenced per donor, of which 15% to 20% were non-productive. HLA typing included class I and class II loci at four-digit resolution. What the research found in general, with its limitations: About 15 rarely observed V segments, including chromosome 9 orphons, were excluded from the earlier analysis of 550 to 700 of the donors because counts were too low. Assigning TCR associations to individual alleles was difficult when HLA alleles, especially DR and DQ, strongly co-occurred. A few of the identified cytomegalovirus-associated TCR beta chains were confirmed in vitro to be specific for cytomegalovirus antigens. A further reported finding was that TCR beta sequences accurately predicted the HLA-A and HLA-B alleles for most subjects in the first cohort. Because the 87-base-pair reads could not distinguish some IMGT-functional V segments, including TRBV6-2 and TRBV6-3, those segments were excluded. In a later analysis, around 17,000 TCR beta sequences were associated with specific HLA alleles at a false discovery rate of 0.05. A later analysis found that most CMV-associated TCR beta chains appeared HLA-restricted, with HLA associations seemingly driven largely by CMV exposure. Most TCR sequences were observed very rarely across donors, whereas some public TCRs were present in many individuals. In the study, around 160 TCR beta chains were listed as associated with cytomegalovirus. HLA typing was unavailable for some donors at each locus, so association tests used only the typed subset. Correlated functional status among segregating V segments might reflect linkage disequilibrium, but an unknown experimental factor could not be ruled out. In a later analysis, the rate of TCR association differed among HLA loci, with DRB1 alleles having the most associated TCRs and HLA-C alleles having the fewest. Compared with equally common non-associated chains, HLA-associated TCR beta chains in a later analysis were more clonally expanded and had lower generation probabilities. A cluster of highly shared sequence variants was judged likely to represent a technical artifact of the sequencing pipeline. In a later analysis, several top co-occurrence clusters were reported to appear linked to parvovirus B19, influenza, CMV and Epstein-Barr virus. V-gene and J-gene trimming of TCR beta chains was associated with a missense DCLRE1C variant in a later genetic analysis, and the association was replicated in an independent cohort. In both the original and validation cohorts, the classifier was reported to diagnose cytomegalovirus status with high specificity and sensitivity. Compared with the approximately 710-donor mean, donors in an Asian-associated ancestry cluster had fewer N-insertions in productive TCRs, according to a later genetic analysis. Immune exposure information for the cohort was limited to CMV serostatus. An earlier analysis of approximately 600 of the donors showed that most TCR beta V segments appeared in productive rearrangements either about 87% or about 30% of the time, which broadly matched IMGT annotations. In this cohort, only TCR beta chains were sequenced, and detectable features were limited by the absence of alpha or paired-chain data. It was suggested by the authors that the approach could potentially be generalized to other disease states and immunological phenotypes. The presence/absence analyses assumed that sequencing depth was roughly uniform across donors, and that assumption may not be true.

The cohort consisted of 650 to 850 healthy bone marrow donors. All cohort members were sampled while nominally healthy, although unrecorded immune exposures were likely present. The donor was CMV seropositive and belonged to the group of 250 to 300 seropositive cohort members. A peripheral blood sample was collected from each donor, and TCR beta sequencing was performed on peripheral blood mononuclear cells. Genomic DNA was extracted from the blood cell samples with the Qiagen DNeasy Blood Extraction Kit. A note on this clone: It has no known antigen specificity. Base qualities are not provided; no much larger clone lies one nucleotide away.

Its CDR3 holds 14 amino acids, cysteine through phenylalanine. The retained sequence is limited to the CDR3, 42 bases, with the frame set at the first base. Trimming removed 4 bases from V and 0 bases from J, leaving 10 bases between the germline ends. CDR1 and CDR2 are drawn from the germline V gene: SNHLY, FYNNEI. Receptors were amplified or captured by the immunoSEQ multiplex PCR assay. For the multiplex PCR, a mixture combining 60 forward primers for TCR Vbeta segments and 13 reverse primers for TCR Jbeta segments was used. The CDR3 region of rearranged TCR beta genes was amplified from genomic DNA with a multiplex PCR assay. On the Illumina HiSeq System, the amplified TCR beta libraries were sequenced as 87-base-pair reads. Regarding the original processing steps: In a later analysis, roughly 80 million unique TCR beta chains were counted across the roughly 700 repertoires, and roughly 11 million of these chains were shared by at least two donors. Raw reads were error-corrected and collapsed into unique sequences with a nearest-neighbor algorithm that merged closely related sequences to remove PCR and sequencing errors. To assign V, D and J gene segments, CDR3 sequences were aligned to IMGT reference sequences. For a sequence to be retained, at least a six-nucleotide match to both a V gene segment and a J gene segment was required. Rearrangements were classified as productive when the CDR3 lacked stop codons and remained in frame with V and J, and all other rearrangements were classified as non-productive. CDR3 was defined according to IMGT convention as the region running from the second conserved V-encoded cysteine to the conserved J-encoded phenylalanine. Sequences without an unambiguous match to a single V gene segment were excluded from the earlier analysis of several hundred of the donors. In an earlier analysis of some 590 of the donors, V segments were called functional above 56.7% productive rearrangements and were called segregating when the between-donor standard deviation exceeded 5%. A statistical classification framework was built to diagnose cytomegalovirus status from the catalog of TCR beta chain sequences. In a later analysis, TCR nucleotide sequences were compared against IMGT/GENE-DB human TR gene sequences so that V and J genes could be assigned. A later analysis assigned CDR3 sequences and most-parsimonious VDJ recombination scenarios with the TCRdist pipeline. A later analysis defined each TCR beta chain by its CDR3 amino acid sequence plus V-gene family, and excluded reads lacking a unique V-gene family. A later analysis removed 450 to 600 highly shared, low-generation-probability nucleotide sequences to deal with suspected cross-contamination and a sequencing artifact. In a later analysis, a clonal expansion index was calculated for each public chain from normalized within-repertoire ranks of inferred template counts. In a later analysis, generation probabilities were computed using a VDJ recombination model fitted to out-of-frame rearrangements, and the results were checked against IGoR. In a later analysis, TCR-TCR, TCR-HLA and TCR-CMV co-occurrence was scored with hypergeometric tests, and a repertoire-size bias correction was applied to TCR pairs. A later analysis estimated false discovery rates by permuting HLA or CMV assignments 20 times. In a later analysis, co-occurring TCRs were grouped with DBSCAN, and TCRdist sequence similarity was added when clustering was performed within HLA-allele-positive subsets. Co-occurrence clustering excluded repertoires with fewer than 30,000 or more than 120,000 public chains, plus five with anomalous nucleotide sharing. TCRdb limited this immuneACCESS table to in-frame rearrangements with V and J called. A share of clones is missing; checked studies link under half to unresolved V genes, and the rest is unexplained. The V and J calls and clone size were taken over from that table, and D and trimming were inferred from the DNA. The sample records approximately 150,000 clones, around four fifths of which are singletons. Of the sample, roughly 9.3% is held by the ten largest clones.

The TCR comes from a young man in good health and CMV-seropositive. The chain is encoded by TRBV2 joined to TRBJ2-7, with a weak D call of TRBD1 (6 bases match). The sample taken for sequencing was PBMCs. The DNA is TGTGCCAGCAGTGGAGACAGGAGCTCCTACGAGCAGTACTTC. Translated, this is CASSGDRSSYEQYF.